Below are 13 T cell receptor beta chains sequenced from a single sample in a study of monozygotic twins with cystic fibrosis. The assay was immunoSEQ multiplex PCR, and TCRdb's table has in-frame clones only and misses some. The repertoire has tens of thousands of clones, over 70% of them found once; the top ten carry roughly 1.5%. Sequencing was carried out using blood. The receptors were sampled from a girl aged 2-15 years with cystic fibrosis.

DNA of the CDR3: TGTGCCAGCAGCTTAGTGGGCAATGAGCAGTTCTTC. This sequence encodes CASSLVGNEQFF. The chain employs TRBV7-8 and TRBJ2-1; D call uncertain. Per the germline V gene, CDR1 is SGHVS and CDR2 is FQNEAQ. Trimming removed 1 base from V and 6 bases from J, with 4 bases in between. This CDR3 contains 12 residues.

The V call is TRBV9, the J call TRBJ2-7; tentative D call: TRBD1 (6 bases). The CDR3 has 14 amino acids. V was trimmed by 0 bases and J by 4 bases, leaving 11 bases between them. CDR1 is SGDLS and CDR2 is YYNGEE in the germline V gene. The CDR3 protein is CASSVGAGEYEQYF. The CDR3 DNA follows: TGTGCCAGCAGCGTAGGGGCAGGGGAATACGAGCAGTACTTC.

V is TRBV29-1 and J is TRBJ1-1; a possible D gene is TRBD1 (6 bases). Germline loops: CDR1 SQVTM, CDR2 ANQGSEA. The CDR3 consists of 13 residues. V lost 5 bases, J lost 3 bases, and 13 bases lay in between. CDR3 in amino acids: CSVRRGGDTEAFF. CDR3 DNA sequence: TGCAGCGTTCGCCGAGGGGGGGACACTGAAGCTTTCTTT.

J is TRBJ1-1 and V is TRBV6-1; D might be TRBD1 (5 bases). The CDR3 has 15 amino acids. Trimming shortened V by 6 bases and J by 0 bases, and 14 bases separated the two germline ends. Germline V gene lookup returns CDR1 MNHNS and CDR2 SASEGT. CDR3 nucleotides: TGTGCCAGCAGGGCCTCCAGGGTCATGAACACTGAAGCTTTCTTT. Translation gives CASRASRVMNTEAFF.

This clone was found once. This chain uses TRBV27 with TRBJ2-1, with D unresolved. Trimming cost V 3 bases and J 8 bases, with 8 bases left between them. This CDR3 is built from 12 residues. The germline V gene encodes CDR1 MNHEY and CDR2 SMNVEV (reference sequence). CDR3 DNA sequence: TGTGCCAGCAGTTTTTTGGGCTATGAGCAGTTCTTC. Its protein product is CASSFLGYEQFF.

The genes are TRBV19 and TRBJ2-7; D possibly corresponds to TRBD2 (5 bases). V dropped 4 bases and J dropped 6 bases, with 13 bases sitting between them. CDR3 length equals 13 residues. Germline CDR1 and CDR2: LNHDA and SQIVND (reference sequence). In nucleotides, the CDR3 is TGTGCCAGTAGTACCCTGACGGGGTCCGAGCAGTACTTC. Amino acids: CASSTLTGSEQYF.

This sequence joins TRBV6-5 and TRBJ2-1; possibly TRBD1 or TRBD2 for D (5 bases each). This CDR3 is built from 11 residues. With 2 bases removed from V and 14 bases from J, the gap between germline ends came to 10 bases. Germline CDR1 is MNHEY and CDR2 is SVGAGI. CDR3 sequence reads: CASSYGGLEFF. CDR3 DNA: TGTGCCAGCAGTTACGGGGGTCTAGAGTTCTTC.

This chain uses TRBV28 with TRBJ2-7; D is ambiguous. The germline gives CDR1 MDHEN, CDR2 SYDVKM. The CDR3 is 12 residues long. The V gene lost 8 bases and the J gene lost 2 bases, with 10 bases spanning the gap. The CDR3 region is CASSSGAYEQYF. The CDR3 coding sequence is TGTGCCAGCTCATCAGGTGCCTACGAGCAGTACTTC.

V and J are TRBV9 and TRBJ2-1, with 12 bases that match TRBD2. This CDR3 is 15 amino acids long. V shed 3 bases and J 7 bases; nucleotides not matched to a gene: 5. Germline-derived CDR1 and CDR2 are SGDLS and YYNGEE. Here the CDR3 reads CASSEGLAGGNEQFF. CDR3 DNA sequence: TGTGCCAGCAGCGAGGGACTAGCGGGTGGAAATGAGCAGTTCTTC.

The chain recombines TRBV9 with TRBJ1-2; maybe TRBD1 (6 bases). The CDR3 extends over 15 amino acids. Germline CDR1 SGDLS, CDR2 YYNGEE. Trimming stripped 0 bases from V and 9 bases from J, with 18 bases between. CDR3 residues: CASSVEGVIPLSYTF. The CDR3, as DNA: TGTGCCAGCAGCGTAGAGGGGGTGATACCTCTGAGCTACACCTTC.

The V call is TRBV4-1, the J call TRBJ2-7; no firm D call. The CDR3 loop spans 12 amino acids. V was clipped by 2 bases and J by 3 bases, with 5 bases between them. Germline values: CDR1 MGHRA, CDR2 YSYEKL. CDR3 sequence reads: CASSQPNYEQYF. CDR3 DNA sequence: TGCGCCAGCAGCCAACCAAACTACGAGCAGTACTTC.

The J gene is TRBJ2-2, the V gene TRBV7-2; 8 positions match TRBD2. This CDR3 contains 15 residues. Per the germline V gene, CDR1 is SGHTA and CDR2 is FQGNSA. V shed 1 base and J 6 bases; nucleotides not matched to a gene: 4. Here the CDR3 DNA reads TGTGCCAGCAGCTTAGTGTTAGCGGGGTCCGGGGAGCTGTTTTTT. Translating it yields CASSLVLAGSGELFF.

The chain joins TRBV30 to TRBJ1-2; a possible D gene is TRBD1 (5 bases). Germline V CDR1 and CDR2: GTSNPN, SVGIG (reference sequence). Trimming shortened V by 8 bases and J by 5 bases, and 15 bases separated the two germline ends. The CDR3 consists of 12 residues. CDR3 sequence: CAGHQGGYGYTF. In DNA, the CDR3 is TGTGCCGGCCACCAGGGAGGATATGGCTACACCTTC.